This T cell receptor beta chain stems from a study of Ad26.COV2.S vaccination and SARS-CoV-2 variants. In the study overall: Enrollment placed the donor in the COV1001 Ad26.COV2.S trial arm.

Noted treatment: 15 to 20 received Ad26.COV2.S at low or high dose, single or two shots; roughly five received placebo; per-sample allocation not given. After the first vaccine or placebo injection, samples were drawn on day 63. Broader study findings: Breadth and depth estimates from TCRs may understate total T cell responses. Vaccinees reportedly had broad spike-specific CD8+ and CD4+ T cell responses.

Concerning this clone itself: Its antigen is not identified.

CDR1 is SGHTA, CDR2 FQGTGA, per germline. The ends were cut back, 5 bases at V and 0 bases at J, with 9 bases in the middle. The CDR3 consists of 14 residues. Measured with immunoSEQ multiplex PCR; TCRdb has only the in-frame clones, and not every one. The data show about 440,000 clones, around 91% seen once. The sequence was collected from a person aged 18-60 years who received the Ad26.COV2.S COVID-19 vaccine or a placebo. Sample: peripheral blood, taken in a trial of Ad26.COV2.S vaccine versus placebo. The chain joins TRBV7-3 to TRBJ2-3; the D gene is possibly TRBD2 (6 bases). The CDR3 DNA reads as TGTGCCAGCAGCACCGGGACTAGCACAGATACGCAGTATTTT. Translating gives CASSTGTSTDTQYF.